This TCR beta chain was documented in a study of blood T cells in healthy people across ages. About the study: Through template switching, about one barcoded beta molecule was captured per two T cells, as measured in model experiments.

Germline loops: CDR1 SGDLS, CDR2 YYNGEE. Trimming shortened V by 2 bases and J by 0 bases, and 5 bases separated the two germline ends. The CDR3 runs 14 residues. In regard to this clonotype: Its antigen remains unidentified.

A second about 7 to 11 cycle PCR used barcoded and J-beta primers. TCRdb re-called the 5' RACE reads through MiXCR, storing one row per CDR3 protein. Among 600,000 to 800,000 distinct CDR3 sequences, under 25% were seen once, and the ten largest hold roughly 3.6%. Study-wide points: Naive and antigen-experienced cells could not be conclusively compared, given unsorted PBMCs. Among long-lived donors, naive CD4+ cells were more numerous and diversity higher than in aged donors.

The sequencing input was blood. This receptor was taken from a man in his 70s in good health. V and J are TRBV9 and TRBJ2-2; D remains unclear. The CDR3 region has the DNA TGTGCCAGCAGCGTGGAGTCGAACACCGGGGAGCTGTTTTTT. Protein: CASSVESNTGELFF.